This T cell receptor (beta chain) was profiled in a study of blood T cell repertoires in COVID-19. Study background: The analysed material was cDNA or gDNA that came from T cells, B-cell-depleted T cells, or PBMCs.

The authors' processing: Scientists estimated how many nucleated cells there were by amplifying reference gene primers. The method was immunoSEQ multiplex PCR; TCRdb's version includes in-frame clones alone and lacks a portion of them. Clone size and the V and J calls come from that table; the DNA yielded D and trimming. The sample shows 70,000 to 95,000 clones, around 85% of them seen only once. The clonotype was recovered from a man older than 75 with active or convalescent COVID-19. Source material: peripheral blood.

DNA for the CDR3: TGTGCCAGCAGCCAACAACAGGGGCCCAATCAGCCCCAGCATTTT. Protein product: CASSQQQGPNQPQHF. The V call is TRBV3-1 (or the pseudogene TRBV3-2), the J call TRBJ1-5, with 7 bases aligning to TRBD1. Germline trimming cut 2 bases from V and 3 bases from J; bases unmatched to any gene: 4. The CDR3 spans 15 residues. Per germline, CDR1 LGHDT and CDR2 YNNKEL (reference sequence).